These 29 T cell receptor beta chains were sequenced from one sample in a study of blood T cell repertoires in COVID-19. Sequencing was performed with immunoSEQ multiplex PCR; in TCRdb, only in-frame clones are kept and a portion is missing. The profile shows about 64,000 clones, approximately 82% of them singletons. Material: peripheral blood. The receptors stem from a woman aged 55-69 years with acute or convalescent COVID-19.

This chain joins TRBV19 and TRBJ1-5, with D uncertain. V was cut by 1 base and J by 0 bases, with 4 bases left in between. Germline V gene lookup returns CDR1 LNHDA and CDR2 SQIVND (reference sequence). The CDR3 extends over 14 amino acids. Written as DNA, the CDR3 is TGTGCCAGTAGTATAGGGCATAGCAATCAGCCCCAGCATTTT. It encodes CASSIGHSNQPQHF. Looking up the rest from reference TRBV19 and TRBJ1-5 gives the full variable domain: DGGITQSPKYLFRKEGQNVTLSCEQNLNHDAMYWYRQDPGQGLRLIYYSQIVNDFQKGDIAEGYSVSREKKESFPLTVTSAQKNPTAFYLCASSIGHSNQPQHFGDGTRLSIL.

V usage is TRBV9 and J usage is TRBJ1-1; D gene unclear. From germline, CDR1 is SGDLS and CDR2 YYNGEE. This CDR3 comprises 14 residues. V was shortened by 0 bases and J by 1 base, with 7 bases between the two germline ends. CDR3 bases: TGTGCCAGCAGCGTAGTTTACGGGAACACTGAAGCTTTCTTT. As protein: CASSVVYGNTEAFF.

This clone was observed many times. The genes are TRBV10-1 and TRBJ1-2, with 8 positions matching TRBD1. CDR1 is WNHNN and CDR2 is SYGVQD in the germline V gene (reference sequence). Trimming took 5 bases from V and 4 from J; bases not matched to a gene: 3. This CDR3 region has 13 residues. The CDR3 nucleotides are TGCGCCAGCAGTAGGACAGGGACCTATGGCTACACCTTC. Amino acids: CASSRTGTYGYTF.

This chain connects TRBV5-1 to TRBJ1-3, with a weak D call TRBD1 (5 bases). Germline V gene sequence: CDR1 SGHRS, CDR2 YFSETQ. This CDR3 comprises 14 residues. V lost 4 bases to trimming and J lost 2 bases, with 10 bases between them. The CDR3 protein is CASSPDSAGNTIYF. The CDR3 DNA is TGCGCCAGCAGCCCTGACAGTGCTGGAAACACCATATATTTT. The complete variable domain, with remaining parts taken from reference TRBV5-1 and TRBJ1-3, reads KAGVTQTPRYLIKTRGQQVTLSCSPISGHRSVSWYQQTPGQGLQFLFEYFSETQRNKGNFPGRFSGRQFSNSRSEMNVSTLELGDSALYLCASSPDSAGNTIYFGEGSWLTVV.

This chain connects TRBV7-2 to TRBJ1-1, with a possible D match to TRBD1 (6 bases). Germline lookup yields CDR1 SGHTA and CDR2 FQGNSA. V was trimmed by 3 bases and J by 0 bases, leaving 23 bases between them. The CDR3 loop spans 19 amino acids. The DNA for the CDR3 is TGTGCCAGCAGCTTCAAAATTCCGGGACACCTTAAAGTGAACACTGAAGCTTTCTTT. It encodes CASSFKIPGHLKVNTEAFF.

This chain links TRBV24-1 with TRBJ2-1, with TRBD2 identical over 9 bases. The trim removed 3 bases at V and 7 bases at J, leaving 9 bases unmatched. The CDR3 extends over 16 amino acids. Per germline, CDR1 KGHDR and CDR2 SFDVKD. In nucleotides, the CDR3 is TGTGCCACCAGTGATCCTAGCGGGGAGACACTAAATGAGCAGTTCTTC. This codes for CATSDPSGETLNEQFF.

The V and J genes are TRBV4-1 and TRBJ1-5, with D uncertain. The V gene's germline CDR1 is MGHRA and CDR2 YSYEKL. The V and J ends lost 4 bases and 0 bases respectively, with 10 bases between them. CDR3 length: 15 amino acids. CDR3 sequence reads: CASSPGFLSNQPQHF. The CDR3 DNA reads TGCGCCAGCAGCCCAGGTTTTCTTAGCAATCAGCCCCAGCATTTT.

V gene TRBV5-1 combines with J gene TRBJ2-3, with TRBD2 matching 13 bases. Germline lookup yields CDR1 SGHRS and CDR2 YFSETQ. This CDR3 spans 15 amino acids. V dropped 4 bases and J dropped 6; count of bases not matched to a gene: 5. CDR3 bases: TGCGCCAGCAGCCCACTAGCGGGGGGGACGGATACGCAGTATTTT. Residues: CASSPLAGGTDTQYF.

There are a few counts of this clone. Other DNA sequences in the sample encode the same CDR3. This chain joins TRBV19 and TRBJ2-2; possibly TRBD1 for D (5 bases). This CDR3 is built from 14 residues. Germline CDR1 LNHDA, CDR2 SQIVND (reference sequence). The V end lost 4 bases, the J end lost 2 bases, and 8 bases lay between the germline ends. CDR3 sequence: CASSSRVNTGELFF. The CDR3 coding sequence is TGTGCCAGTAGTAGCAGGGTTAACACCGGGGAGCTGTTTTTT.

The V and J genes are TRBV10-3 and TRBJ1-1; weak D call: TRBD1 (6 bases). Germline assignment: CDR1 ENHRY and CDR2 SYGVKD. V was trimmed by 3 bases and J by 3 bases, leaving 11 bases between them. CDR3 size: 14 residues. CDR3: CAISDTGMDTEAFF. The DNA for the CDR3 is TGTGCCATCAGTGACACAGGGATGGACACTGAAGCTTTCTTT.

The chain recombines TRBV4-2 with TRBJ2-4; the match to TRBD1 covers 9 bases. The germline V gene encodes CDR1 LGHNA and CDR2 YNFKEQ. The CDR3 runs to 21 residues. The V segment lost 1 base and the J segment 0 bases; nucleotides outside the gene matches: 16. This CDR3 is CASSQGVFTGGTMIAKNIQYF. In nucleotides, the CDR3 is TGTGCCAGCAGCCAAGGCGTTTTCACAGGGGGCACCATGATAGCCAAAAACATTCAGTACTTC.

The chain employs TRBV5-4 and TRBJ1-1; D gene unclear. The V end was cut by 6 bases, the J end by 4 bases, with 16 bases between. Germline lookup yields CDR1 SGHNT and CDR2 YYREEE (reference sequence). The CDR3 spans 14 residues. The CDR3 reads CASTDQRLGTEAFF. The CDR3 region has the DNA TGTGCCAGCACCGATCAAAGACTGGGCACTGAAGCTTTCTTT.

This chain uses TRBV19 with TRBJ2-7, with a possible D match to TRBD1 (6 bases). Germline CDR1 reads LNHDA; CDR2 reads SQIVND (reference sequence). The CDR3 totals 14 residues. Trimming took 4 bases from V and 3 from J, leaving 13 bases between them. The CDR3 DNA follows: TGTGCCAGTAGTAAGCAGGGGCAAGGCTACGAGCAGTACTTC. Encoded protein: CASSKQGQGYEQYF.

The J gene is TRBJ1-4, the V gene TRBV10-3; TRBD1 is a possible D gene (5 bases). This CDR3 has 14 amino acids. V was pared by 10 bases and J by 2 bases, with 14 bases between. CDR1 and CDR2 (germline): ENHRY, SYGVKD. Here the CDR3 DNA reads TGTGCCACCCGCGCAGGGCTTACTAATGAAAAACTGTTTTTT. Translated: CATRAGLTNEKLFF.

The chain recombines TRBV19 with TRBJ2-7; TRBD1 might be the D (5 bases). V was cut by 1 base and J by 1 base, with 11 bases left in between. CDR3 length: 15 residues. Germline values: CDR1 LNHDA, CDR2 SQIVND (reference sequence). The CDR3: CASSIGETVSYEQYF. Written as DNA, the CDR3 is TGTGCCAGTAGTATAGGTGAGACAGTTTCCTACGAGCAGTACTTC.

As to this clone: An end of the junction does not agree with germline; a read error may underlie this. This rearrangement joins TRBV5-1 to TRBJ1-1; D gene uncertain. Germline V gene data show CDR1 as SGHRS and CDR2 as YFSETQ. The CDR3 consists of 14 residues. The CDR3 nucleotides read TGCGCCAGCAGCTTGGAGACGGGGAACGCTGAAGCTTTCTTT. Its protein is CASSLETGNAEAFF.

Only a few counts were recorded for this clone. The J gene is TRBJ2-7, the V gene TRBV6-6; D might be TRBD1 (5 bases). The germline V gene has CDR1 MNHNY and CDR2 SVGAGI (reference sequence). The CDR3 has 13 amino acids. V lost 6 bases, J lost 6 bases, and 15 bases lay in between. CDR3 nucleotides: TGTGCCAGCAGCCCCCAGGGTGGACGCGAGCAGTACTTC. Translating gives CASSPQGGREQYF.

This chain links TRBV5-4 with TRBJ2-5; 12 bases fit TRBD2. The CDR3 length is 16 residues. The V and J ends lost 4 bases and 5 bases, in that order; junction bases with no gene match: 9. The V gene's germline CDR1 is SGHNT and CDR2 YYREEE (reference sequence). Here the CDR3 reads CASSTASGGAGETQYF. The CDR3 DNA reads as TGTGCCAGCAGCACCGCTAGCGGGGGGGCCGGGGAGACCCAGTACTTC.

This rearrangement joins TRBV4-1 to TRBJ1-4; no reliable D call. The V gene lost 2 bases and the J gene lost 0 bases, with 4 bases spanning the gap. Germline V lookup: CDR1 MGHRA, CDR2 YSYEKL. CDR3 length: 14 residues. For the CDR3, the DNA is TGCGCCAGCAGCCAAACAGCAACTAATGAAAAACTGTTTTTT. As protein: CASSQTATNEKLFF.

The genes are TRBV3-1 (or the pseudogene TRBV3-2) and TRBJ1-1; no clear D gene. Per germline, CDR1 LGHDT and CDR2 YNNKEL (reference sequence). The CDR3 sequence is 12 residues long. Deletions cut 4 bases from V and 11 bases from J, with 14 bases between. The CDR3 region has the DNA TGTGCCAGCAGCCCGGGGTCACCGGACGCTTTCTTT. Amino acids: CASSPGSPDAFF.

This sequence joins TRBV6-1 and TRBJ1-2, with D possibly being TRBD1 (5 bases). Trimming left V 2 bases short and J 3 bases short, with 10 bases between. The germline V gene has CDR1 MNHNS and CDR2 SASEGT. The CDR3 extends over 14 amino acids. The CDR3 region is CASSELGGDYGYTF. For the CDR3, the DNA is TGTGCCAGCAGTGAATTGGGGGGTGACTATGGCTACACCTTC.

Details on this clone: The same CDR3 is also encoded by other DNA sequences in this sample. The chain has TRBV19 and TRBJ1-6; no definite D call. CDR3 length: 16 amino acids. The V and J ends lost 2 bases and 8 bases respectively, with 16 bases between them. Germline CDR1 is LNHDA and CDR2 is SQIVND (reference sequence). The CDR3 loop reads CASSIRSTNGDSPLHF. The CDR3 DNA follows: TGTGCCAGTAGTATACGGTCGACAAACGGGGATTCACCCCTCCACTTT.

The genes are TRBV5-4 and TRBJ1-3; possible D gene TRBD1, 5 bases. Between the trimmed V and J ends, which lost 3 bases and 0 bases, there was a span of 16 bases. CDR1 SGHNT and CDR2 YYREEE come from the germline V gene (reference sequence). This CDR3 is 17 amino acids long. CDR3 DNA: TGTGCCAGCAGCTCCGACCCTACAGGAGCCTCTGGAAACACCATATATTTT. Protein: CASSSDPTGASGNTIYF.

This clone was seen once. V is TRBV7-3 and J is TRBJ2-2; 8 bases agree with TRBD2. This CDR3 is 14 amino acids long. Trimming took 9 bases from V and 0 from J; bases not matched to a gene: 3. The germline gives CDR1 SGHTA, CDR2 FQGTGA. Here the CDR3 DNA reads TGTGCCAGTAGCGGGGCGCCGAACACCGGGGAGCTGTTTTTT. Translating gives CASSGAPNTGELFF.

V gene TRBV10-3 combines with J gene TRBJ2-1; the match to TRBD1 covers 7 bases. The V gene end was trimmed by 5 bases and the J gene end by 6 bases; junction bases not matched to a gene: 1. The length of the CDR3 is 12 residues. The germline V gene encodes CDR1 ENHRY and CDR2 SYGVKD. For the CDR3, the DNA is TGTGCCATCAGTTCAGGGGGCAATGAGCAGTTCTTC. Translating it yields CAISSGGNEQFF.

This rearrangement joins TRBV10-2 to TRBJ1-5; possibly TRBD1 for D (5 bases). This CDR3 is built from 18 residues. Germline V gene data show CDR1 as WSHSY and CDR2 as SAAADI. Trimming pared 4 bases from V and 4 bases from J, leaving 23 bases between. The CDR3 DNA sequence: TGCGCCAGCAGTGGGGGACTTTTCAGCGGGGGGATTAATCAGCCCCAGCATTTT. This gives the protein CASSGGLFSGGINQPQHF.

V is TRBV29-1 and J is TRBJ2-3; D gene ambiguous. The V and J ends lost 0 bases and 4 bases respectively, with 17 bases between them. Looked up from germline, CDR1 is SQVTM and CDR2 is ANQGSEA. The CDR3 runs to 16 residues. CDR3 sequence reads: CSVEDPAGFIPDTQYF. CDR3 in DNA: TGCAGCGTTGAAGACCCCGCCGGGTTTATCCCAGATACGCAGTATTTT.

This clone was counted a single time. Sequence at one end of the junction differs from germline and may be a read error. Written as DNA, the CDR3 is TGTGCCAGCAGTACGAACAGGAACGCTGAAGCTTTCTTT. Residues: CASSTNRNAEAFF. The V call is TRBV25-1, the J call TRBJ1-1, with D possibly being TRBD1 (5 bases). Per the germline V gene, CDR1 is MGHDK and CDR2 is SYGVNS. The CDR3 consists of 13 residues.

CDR3 sequence reads: CASSPQRVQSSGANVLTF. For the CDR3, the DNA is TGTGCCAGCTCACCACAGCGGGTTCAAAGCTCTGGGGCCAACGTCCTGACTTTC. This chain joins TRBV18 and TRBJ2-6, with D perhaps matching TRBD2 (6 bases). The CDR3 runs 18 residues. Deletions cut 1 base from V and 0 bases from J, with 13 bases between. The germline V gene encodes CDR1 KGHSH and CDR2 LQKENI.